The next 10 T cell receptor beta chains were all read from a single sample in a study of Ad26.COV2.S vaccination and SARS-CoV-2 variants. Treatment denoted: around 19 received Ad26.COV2.S at low or high dose, single or two shots; five or six received placebo; per-sample allocation not given. After the first vaccine or placebo injection, samples were drawn on day 63. Assay: immunoSEQ multiplex PCR; the TCRdb copy retains only in-frame clones and omits some. The table records approximately 410,000 clones, 88% of them present only once. Specimen: peripheral blood, collected in a trial of Ad26.COV2.S vaccine versus placebo. The receptor source for this set is a person between 18 and 65 years old who received the Ad26.COV2.S COVID-19 vaccine or a placebo.

The chain carries TRBV11-2 and TRBJ2-7; possible D gene TRBD2, 5 bases. This CDR3 spans 14 amino acids. Trimming removed 4 bases from V and 3 bases from J, with 13 bases in between. CDR1 is SGHAT, CDR2 FQNNGV, per germline. The CDR3 DNA follows: TGTGCCAGCAGCTACGGCGCCGAGGGCTACGAGCAGTACTTC. This translates into CASSYGAEGYEQYF.

V usage is TRBV28 and J usage is TRBJ2-5, with 8 bases lining up with TRBD2. Unmatched junction bases numbered 3, after V lost 5 bases and J lost 4 bases. The CDR3 covers 13 residues. CDR1 is MDHEN and CDR2 is SYDVKM in the germline V gene. The CDR3 DNA reads as TGTGCCAGCAGTGTGACTAGCGTAGAGACCCAGTACTTC. Translation gives CASSVTSVETQYF.

The chain employs TRBV3-1 (or the pseudogene TRBV3-2) and TRBJ2-7; no firm D call. The CDR3 has 14 residues. The V gene's germline CDR1 is LGHDT and CDR2 YNNKEL (reference sequence). V lost 1 base and J 3 bases, leaving 10 bases between the germline ends. The CDR3 protein is CASSQGLAFYEQYF. CDR3 DNA sequence: TGTGCCAGCAGCCAAGGCTTGGCTTTCTACGAGCAGTACTTC.

This clone was counted once. CDR3 nucleotide sequence: TGTGCCAGCAGCCTTCGGACTGACCTCAATGAAAAACTGTTTTTT. This sequence encodes CASSLRTDLNEKLFF. This chain uses TRBV7-9 with TRBJ1-4; D remains ambiguous. V lost 5 bases to trimming and J lost 5 bases, with 15 bases between them. CDR3 length equals 15 residues. The germline V gene has CDR1 SEHNR and CDR2 FQNEAQ (reference sequence).

The rearrangement links TRBV11-2 to TRBJ2-3, with 11 bases that match TRBD2. With 4 bases clipped from V and 7 bases from J, the junction kept 7 bases outside the gene matches. This CDR3 contains 15 residues. The V gene's germline CDR1 is SGHAT and CDR2 FQNNGV. CDR3 coding DNA: TGTGCCAGCAGCTCGATCCGACTAGCGGGGAATACGCAGTATTTT. Amino acid sequence: CASSSIRLAGNTQYF.

The rearrangement uses TRBV11-3 and TRBJ2-7; 12 positions agree with TRBD1. V lost 0 bases and J lost 6; bases outside the gene matches: 3. CDR1 is SGHNT and CDR2 is YENEEA in the germline V gene. The CDR3 has 15 amino acids. CDR3 in amino acids: CASSLDGTGGSEQYF. The CDR3 nucleotides are TGTGCCAGCAGCTTAGACGGGACAGGGGGCTCCGAGCAGTACTTC.

The rearrangement links TRBV29-1 to TRBJ2-5; 10 bases match TRBD2. This CDR3 comprises 14 residues. The V gene end was trimmed by 3 bases and the J gene end by 4 bases; junction bases not matched to a gene: 5. In germline, CDR1 is SQVTM, CDR2 ANQGSEA. The CDR3 is CSVDALAGRETQYF. The CDR3 coding sequence is TGCAGCGTTGACGCACTAGCGGGGAGAGAGACCCAGTACTTC.

The gene calls are TRBV28 and TRBJ1-4; D is uncertain. V lost 2 bases and J lost 2, with 12 bases in between. The CDR3 has 16 amino acids. Germline CDR1 and CDR2: MDHEN and SYDVKM. DNA for the CDR3: TGTGCCAGCAGTTTACTCGGGCAGGCGACTAATGAAAAACTGTTTTTT. Its translation: CASSLLGQATNEKLFF. The full variable domain, its missing parts supplied by reference TRBV28 and TRBJ1-4, is DVKVTQSSRYLVKRTGEKVFLECVQDMDHENMFWYRQDPGLGLRLIYFSYDVKMKEKGDIPEGYSVSREKKERFSLILESASTNQTSMYLCASSLLGQATNEKLFFGSGTQLSVL.

This rearrangement joins TRBV2 to TRBJ1-1; no clear D. Between the trimmed V and J ends, which lost 11 bases and 6 bases, there was a span of 19 bases. CDR3 length equals 13 residues. CDR1 is SNHLY and CDR2 is FYNNEI in the germline V gene. The CDR3 DNA is TGTGCCCCCAGAGAGCTCCGAAACTCTGAAGCTTTCTTT. As protein: CAPRELRNSEAFF. The whole variable domain, remainder taken from reference TRBV2 and TRBJ1-1, is EPEVTQTPSHQVTQMGQEVILRCVPISNHLYFYWYRQILGQKVEFLVSFYNNEISEKSEIFDDQFSVERPDGSNFTLKIRSTKLEDSAMYFCAPRELRNSEAFFGQGTRLTVV.

This sequence joins TRBV4-3 and TRBJ2-1, with 8 nucleotides matching TRBD2. V gave up 3 bases and J gave up 3 bases; unmatched junction bases: 7. CDR1 is LGHNA, CDR2 YSLEER, per germline. This CDR3 spans 16 amino acids. CDR3 amino acids: CASSHLRGGFYNEQFF. CDR3 sequence (DNA): TGCGCCAGCAGCCACCTCCGGGGGGGCTTCTACAATGAGCAGTTCTTC.